This TCR beta chain was sequenced in a study of blood T cell repertoires in COVID-19. Study as a whole: Collection of acute and convalescent COVID-19 samples took place in the United States, Italy and Spain. Nucleic acid was either cDNA or gDNA, and it came from T cells, B-cell-depleted T cells, or PBMCs.

Per the germline V gene, CDR1 is SGHAT and CDR2 is FQNNGV. The CDR3 sequence is 16 residues long. Trimming took 5 bases from V and 0 from J, leaving 17 bases between them. In the source study's methods: Amplifying reference gene primers gave estimates of nucleated cell counts. Assay used: immunoSEQ multiplex PCR; TCRdb lists only in-frame clones, some missing. V, J and clone size were drawn from that table, and D and trimming were deduced from the DNA. Counted here are over 130,000 clones, 82% occurring once; the ten biggest clones make up about 4%. Source material: peripheral blood. The clonotype was recovered from a woman older than 75 with acute or convalescent COVID-19. The chain uses TRBV11-2 and TRBJ2-7; D possibly corresponds to TRBD2 (6 bases). The CDR3 protein is CASSPGTLLSSYEQYF. CDR3 coding DNA: TGTGCCAGCAGCCCTGGGACTCTTTTAAGCTCCTACGAGCAGTACTTC.